The rows below give T cell receptor beta chains drawn from one sample of a study of technical replicates of blood from a handful of donors. Assay: immunoSEQ multiplex PCR; the TCRdb copy retains only in-frame clones and omits some. This table holds 80,000 to 95,000 clones, just under 95% found once. Sequenced input: T cells isolated from PBMCs. These receptors came from a human donor in good health. Both conserved end residues are part of each CDR3. A D gene is named only where the DNA matches it firmly. Expanded clones are given a class, and other clones once, few, many or no size at all.

j_call,v_call,clone_size,d_call,cdr3_aa,cdr3_nt
TRBJ2-1,TRBV5-1,NA,TRBD2,CASSLYSGGRSYNEQFF,TGCGCCAGCAGCTTGTATAGCGGGGGACGCTCCTACAATGAGCAGTTCTTC
TRBJ1-5,TRBV2,NA,NA,CASSDQGPGHQPQHF,TGTGCCAGCAGTGATCAGGGCCCAGGGCATCAGCCCCAGCATTTT
TRBJ1-2,TRBV19,NA,NA,CASSMRGREEHGYTF,TGTGCCAGTAGTATGAGGGGCAGGGAGGAGCATGGCTACACCTTC
TRBJ2-3,TRBV7-8,NA,TRBD2,CASRLERGRTDTQYF,TGTGCCAGCAGGCTGGAGCGGGGACGCACAGATACGCAGTATTTT
TRBJ1-5,TRBV18,NA,NA,CASSSPTTHPGTSNQPQHF,TGTGCCAGCTCGTCCCCGACCACCCATCCAGGAACCAGCAATCAGCCCCAGCATTTT
TRBJ2-1,TRBV11-2,NA,TRBD2,CASRRTPISSGGGNEQFF,TGTGCCAGCAGACGAACCCCCATTTCTAGCGGGGGAGGCAATGAGCAGTTCTTC
TRBJ2-7,TRBV7-9,NA,TRBD1,CASSLWMLGQGYEQYF,TGTGCCAGCAGCTTATGGATGCTGGGACAGGGGTACGAGCAGTACTTC
TRBJ2-3,TRBV21-1,NA,NA,CASISLGQISTDTQYF,TGTGCCAGCATTTCCCTGGGGCAGATAAGCACAGATACGCAGTATTTT
TRBJ1-1,TRBV19,NA,NA,CASSFTGEAFF,TGTGCCAGTAGCTTCACAGGGGAAGCTTTCTTT
TRBJ2-1,TRBV7-9,NA,NA,CASSLIPGLRNEQFF,TGTGCCAGCAGCTTAATACCGGGACTCAGAAATGAGCAGTTCTTC
TRBJ2-6,TRBV5-4,NA,NA,CASSSPGNVLTF,TGTGCCAGCAGCTCGCCGGGCAACGTCCTGACTTTC
TRBJ1-5,TRBV2,NA,TRBD1,CASSLGTASNQPQHF,TGTGCCAGCAGCCTAGGGACAGCGAGCAATCAGCCCCAGCATTTT
TRBJ2-5,TRBV19,NA,TRBD1,CASSKGTEPKTQYF,TGTGCCAGTAGTAAGGGGACAGAGCCTAAGACCCAGTACTTC
TRBJ1-1,TRBV13,once,NA,CASSPGGVYATEAFF,TGTGCCAGCAGCCCCGGGGGGGTATATGCCACTGAAGCTTTCTTT
TRBJ1-5,TRBV4-1,NA,TRBD1,CASSPQGANQPQHF,TGCGCCAGCAGCCCGCAGGGGGCGAATCAGCCCCAGCATTTT